The clone carrying this T cell receptor (beta chain) appeared once. Its antigen is still unknown. Trimming cost V 2 bases and J 10 bases; bases outside gene matches: 9. The CDR3 spans 15 residues. Germline V gene lookup returns CDR1 DFQATT and CDR2 SNEGSKA (reference sequence). These data come from a study of T-cell memory formation after mild COVID-19. Notes on the study in general: CD4/CD8 balance held among clones contracting day 15 to 85, and later expanders leaned CD4+.

One entry per CDR3 protein results from TCRdb running MiXCR on the 5' RACE reads. The profile shows 150,000 to 200,000 distinct CDR3 sequences, around 20% of them singletons. The chain links TRBV20-1 to TRBJ2-4; 12 bases match TRBD2. What was sequenced was PBMCs or a T cell subset sorted from them (not recorded which). This TCR came from a man in his late teens or twenties who had mild COVID-19 (a few samples of this study predate the infection). Cell type and time point are not known. CDR3 in DNA: TGCAGTGCTAGACCCTACGGGACTAGCGGGCTGATTCAGTACTTC. This translates into CSARPYGTSGLIQYF.